The 22 T cell receptor beta chains in this list originate from one sample, sequenced in a study of cytomegalovirus exposure and HLA in healthy donors. PCR involved 60 Vbeta and 13 Jbeta primers. Clones were read by immunoSEQ multiplex PCR, and TCRdb kept only the in-frame ones, dropping some. Of 150,000 to 180,000 clones in the sample, approximately 80% are singletons; the top ten hold 13%. The sample taken for sequencing was PBMCs. These receptors were taken from a man aged 25-45 years in good health and CMV-seropositive.

This chain links TRBV11-2 with TRBJ2-1; 11 nucleotides align to TRBD2. V lost 3 bases and J lost 7; bases outside the gene matches: 5. The CDR3 length is 15 residues. Germline V CDR1 and CDR2: SGHAT, FQNNGV. The CDR3 loop is CASSFSLAGGNEQFF. Here the CDR3 DNA reads TGTGCCAGCAGCTTTTCTCTAGCGGGAGGAAATGAGCAGTTCTTC.

J is TRBJ2-5 and V is TRBV12-5; 11 nucleotides agree with TRBD2. This CDR3 contains 15 residues. J was trimmed by 4 bases and V by 2 bases; bases with no gene match: 3. In germline, CDR1 is LGHNT, CDR2 FRNRAP. The CDR3 DNA reads as TGTGCTAGTGGTTTGATGCTAGCGGGGGGAGAGACCCAGTACTTC. It translates to CASGLMLAGGETQYF.

This clone showed up just once. V and J are TRBV29-1 and TRBJ2-1, with 10 bases lining up with TRBD2. Losses at the gene ends were 7 bases for V and 1 base for J; bases not matched to a gene: 7. Looked up from germline, CDR1 is SQVTM and CDR2 is ANQGSEA. The CDR3 is made up of 15 amino acids. The CDR3 DNA reads TGCAGCGGTACAACTAGCGGGATTTCCTACAATGAGCAGTTCTTC. Amino acid sequence: CSGTTSGISYNEQFF.

V is TRBV28 and J is TRBJ2-5; tentatively, D is TRBD1 (5 bases). CDR1 MDHEN and CDR2 SYDVKM come from the germline V gene. The CDR3 loop spans 14 amino acids. Trimming stripped 8 bases from V and 5 bases from J, with 18 bases between. The CDR3 nucleotides read TGTGCCAGCCACAGGTCCAACGCAGAGGAGACCCAGTACTTC. As protein: CASHRSNAEETQYF.

The chain combines TRBV19 with TRBJ2-5; TRBD2 matches 10 bases. Unmatched junction bases numbered 1, after V lost 5 bases and J lost 1 base. This CDR3 spans 14 amino acids. CDR1 and CDR2 (germline): LNHDA, SQIVND (reference sequence). The CDR3 is CASSRTSGQETQYF. The CDR3 bases are TGTGCCAGTAGTCGGACTAGCGGCCAAGAGACCCAGTACTTC.

The chain employs TRBV5-1 and TRBJ2-7; 7 bases map to TRBD1. The CDR3 has 15 residues. Germline V gives CDR1 SGHRS, CDR2 YFSETQ. The junction had 7 bases not matched to a gene; V was cut back by 0 bases and J by 4 bases. The CDR3 region has the DNA TGCGCCAGCAGCTTGGGCCCCGAGACAGGGTACGAGCAGTACTTC. It translates to CASSLGPETGYEQYF.

This clone was observed a handful of times. The chain uses TRBV18 and TRBJ2-7, with 7 bases aligning to TRBD1. CDR1 and CDR2 (germline): KGHSH, LQKENI. V trimming: 3 bases; J trimming: 2 bases; junction bases outside the gene matches: 10. The CDR3 spans 16 residues. CDR3 coding DNA: TGTGCCAGCTCACCGCCACCTACCCAGGGGGCCTACGAGCAGTACTTC. It translates to CASSPPPTQGAYEQYF.

This clone is a singleton in its sample. This chain uses TRBV6-5 with TRBJ2-1; weak D call: TRBD1 (6 bases). The CDR3 length is 14 residues. Germline V gives CDR1 MNHEY, CDR2 SVGAGI. V gave up 4 bases and J gave up 9 bases, with 16 bases separating them. The CDR3 spells CASSSSQTGGEQFF. CDR3 coding DNA: TGTGCCAGCAGTTCCTCGCAGACAGGTGGTGAGCAGTTCTTC.

The chain carries TRBV27 and TRBJ2-7; D is possibly TRBD1 (5 bases). V lost 2 bases, J lost 4 bases, and 12 bases lay in between. The CDR3 covers 14 residues. From germline, CDR1 is MNHEY and CDR2 SMNVEV (reference sequence). CDR3 in DNA: TGTGCCAGCAGTTTAGCAGGGTTAGGTTACGAGCAGTACTTC. Translated, it gives CASSLAGLGYEQYF.

V and J are TRBV7-3 and TRBJ2-2, with 10 positions matching TRBD2. The germline gives CDR1 SGHTA, CDR2 FQGTGA. The CDR3 is 15 residues long. Trimming cost V 5 bases and J 3 bases; bases outside gene matches: 3. The CDR3 DNA reads TGTGCCAGCAGCGCACTAGCGGGGCACACCGGGGAGCTGTTTTTT. Protein: CASSALAGHTGELFF.

This clone has just one count. CDR3 nucleotides: TGCGCCAGCAGCTTGGGGGGGACAACGAACACCGGGGAGCTGTTTTTT. Amino acids: CASSLGGTTNTGELFF. The J gene is TRBJ2-2, the V gene TRBV5-1; possibly TRBD1 for D (6 bases). Trimming cost V 0 bases and J 0 bases, with 9 bases left between them. CDR3 length: 16 residues. Germline loops: CDR1 SGHRS, CDR2 YFSETQ.

The V call is TRBV28, the J call TRBJ1-5, with TRBD1 identical over 7 bases. The CDR3 is made up of 16 amino acids. Germline values: CDR1 MDHEN, CDR2 SYDVKM. The J segment lost 2 bases and the V segment lost 3 bases, leaving 7 bases of the junction unmatched. The CDR3 loop is CASSFRRTGGNQPQHF. CDR3 DNA sequence: TGTGCCAGCAGTTTCCGAAGGACAGGCGGCAATCAGCCCCAGCATTTT.

The J gene is TRBJ2-5, the V gene TRBV7-9, with D maybe TRBD1 (6 bases). CDR3 length equals 12 residues. The germline CDR1 and CDR2 sequences are SEHNR and FQNEAQ (reference sequence). V was shortened by 6 bases and J by 2 bases, with 7 bases between the two germline ends. This chain's CDR3 is CASSTGQETQYF. In DNA, the CDR3 is TGTGCCAGCAGTACAGGGCAAGAGACCCAGTACTTC.

The rearrangement joins TRBV19 to TRBJ2-5; D unclear. The CDR3 runs to 14 residues. Per germline, CDR1 LNHDA and CDR2 SQIVND (reference sequence). V gave up 9 bases and J gave up 2 bases, with 16 bases separating them. CDR3 in DNA: TGTGCCAGCGGAAAGATGGGCCTACAAGAGACCCAGTACTTC. This gives the protein CASGKMGLQETQYF. Complete variable domain (other parts from reference TRBV19 and TRBJ2-5): DGGITQSPKYLFRKEGQNVTLSCEQNLNHDAMYWYRQDPGQGLRLIYYSQIVNDFQKGDIAEGYSVSREKKESFPLTVTSAQKNPTAFYLCASGKMGLQETQYFGPGTRLLVL.

The chain combines TRBV9 with TRBJ2-1, with D unclear. Germline CDR1 and CDR2: SGDLS and YYNGEE. V lost 0 bases to trimming and J lost 7 bases, with 8 bases between them. The CDR3 sequence is 13 residues long. As DNA, the CDR3 is TGTGCCAGCAGCGTAGATGGGCGAAATGAGCAGTTCTTC. Amino acid sequence: CASSVDGRNEQFF.

On this clone: The germline gene is not matched at one end of the junction; a read error may be the cause. This chain uses TRBV27 with TRBJ2-2, with 10 bases lining up with TRBD2. The CDR3 has 16 amino acids. Germline CDR1 reads MNHEY; CDR2 reads SMNVEV (reference sequence). The CDR3 DNA sequence: TGTGCCAGCAGTCTATCTAGCGGGAGCTTGGGCGGGGAGCTGTTTTTT. Translated: CASSLSSGSLGGELFF.

The chain has TRBV27 and TRBJ2-1; TRBD2 aligns across 10 bases. Germline loops: CDR1 MNHEY, CDR2 SMNVEV (reference sequence). V dropped 4 bases and J dropped 5; count of bases not matched to a gene: 8. The CDR3 is 16 amino acids. This chain's CDR3 is CASSSSGTSENNEQFF. The CDR3 DNA reads TGTGCCAGCAGTTCATCCGGGACTAGCGAAAACAATGAGCAGTTCTTC.

V gene TRBV5-1 combines with J gene TRBJ2-1; TRBD2 matches 7 bases. This CDR3 contains 14 residues. Germline loops: CDR1 SGHRS, CDR2 YFSETQ. V lost 7 bases and J lost 9; bases outside the gene matches: 13. The CDR3 DNA sequence: TGCGCCAGCGGCCCGCGGGGCGGGAGTTTTGAGCAGTTCTTC. Its translation is CASGPRGGSFEQFF.

This clone was counted only a few times. DNA of the CDR3: TGTGCCACGCAATCACGGGCCTACGAGCAGTACTTC. Residues: CATQSRAYEQYF. The V and J genes are TRBV5-4 and TRBJ2-7; D is undetermined. The germline gives CDR1 SGHNT, CDR2 YYREEE (reference sequence). The CDR3 is made up of 12 amino acids. The V end was cut by 9 bases, the J end by 2 bases, with 12 bases between.

The genes are TRBV28 and TRBJ2-1; a weak D match, TRBD1 (5 bases). This CDR3 spans 14 amino acids. V lost 2 bases and J 6 bases, leaving 11 bases between the germline ends. Germline CDR1 is MDHEN and CDR2 is SYDVKM. DNA for the CDR3: TGTGCCAGCAGTTTAGGCTCAGGGTCCAATGAGCAGTTCTTC. Its protein is CASSLGSGSNEQFF.

This clone was detected a few times. The chain is built from TRBV25-1 and TRBJ1-3; the D is unclear. This CDR3 region has 11 residues. Trimming cost V 4 bases and J 4 bases, with 2 bases left between them. Germline V gene data show CDR1 as MGHDK and CDR2 as SYGVNS. The CDR3 loop is CASSVGNTIYF. Written as DNA, the CDR3 is TGTGCCAGCAGTGTAGGAAACACCATATATTTT.

The chain joins TRBV28 to TRBJ1-1; the match to TRBD1 covers 7 bases. V lost 7 bases and J lost 6; bases outside the gene matches: 17. The CDR3 sequence is 16 residues long. The germline V gene has CDR1 MDHEN and CDR2 SYDVKM. The CDR3, as DNA: TGTGCCAGCACCCATTTCGGGACAGTACGGAATGCTGAAGCTTTCTTT. Its protein product is CASTHFGTVRNAEAFF.